This T cell receptor beta chain emerged from a study of T cells in localized non-small cell lung cancer. Study outcomes and limitations: In adjacent lung appeared a median 57 of the top 100 tumor clones.

Details on this clone: Its cognate antigen is unknown.

Germline lookup yields CDR1 MNHEY and CDR2 SVGAGI. This CDR3 has 15 residues. V was pared by 0 bases and J by 9 bases, with 12 bases between. Sequencing used immunoSEQ multiplex PCR; TCRdb keeps in-frame clones, though not all of them. The sample yields roughly 30,000 clones, roughly 86% seen once. The sample consisted of peripheral blood, taken before any cancer treatment. The rearrangement links TRBV6-5 to TRBJ1-6; D ambiguous. The TCR was taken from a woman aged 35 to 69 with stage I lung adenocarcinoma. DNA of the CDR3: TGTGCCAGCAGTTACTCCTACCAAACCTCTTCACCCCTCCACTTT. Translation gives CASSYSYQTSSPLHF.